This TCR beta chain was documented in a study of CD8+CD57+ T cells in acquired aplastic anemia (dated by TCRdb to the late 2010s). For context, the study as a whole: DNA extracted from sorted CD4+ and CD8+ cells had a mean of around 3.3 ug, with a range of roughly 0.18 to 27.4 ug. A CD8+CD57+ expansion meant a frequency higher than the mean frequency seen in healthy subjects. Findings and caveats that apply to the study as a whole: Although under 35 CD8+ CDR3 sequences were shared by patients and controls, these sequences appeared highly expressed in patients and within the immunodominant clones of patients. Between patients and healthy controls, no significant difference in CD8+ Simpson's diversity was found (P=0.060).

Flow cytometry had shown CD8+CD57+ cell expansion in the patients selected for sequencing. Every patient had a diagnosis of severe acquired aplastic anemia based on International Study of Aplastic Anemia and Agranulocytosis and Camitta criteria. No therapy had been received by the patients at the time of blood sampling. The study deep-sequenced TCR repertoires of sorted CD4+ and CD8+ blood T cells from severe aplastic anemia patients and healthy subjects. In the USA, patient enrollment took place under clinicaltrials.gov protocols 00001620, 01623167, 00001397, 00071045, 00081523 and 00961064. Ficoll-Paque density gradient centrifugation was used to isolate peripheral blood mononuclear cells. Before DNA was extracted, CD4+ and CD8+ T cells were sorted using either FACS or magnetic beads. Comments on this clonotype: It has no known antigen specificity. Base qualities were left out, and no much larger clone turns up one base away.

Genomic DNA was used as template for profiling of TCR beta VDJ combinations and CDR3 sequences. An Illumina HiSeq 2000 was used for TCR repertoire sequencing. The authors' analysis ran thus. TRBV/TRBJ rearrangement plots, CDR3 size and DJ length profiles, and Simpson's diversity index were used to evaluate the repertoires. The most abundant DNA sequence in the deep sequencing data was defined as the immunodominant clone. CDR3 amino acid sequences were screened for sharing across subjects and compared with published repertoires and the VDJdb database. TCRdb's own reprocessing of the public reads used fastp at Q25 and MiXCR and kept productive beta chains. Merged by CDR3 protein, the rows form single entries marked with the most common genes and DNA. These V and J calls originate from TCRdb's pipeline instead of the authors' own analysis. This sample has under 500,000 distinct CDR3 sequences in its table, and approximately 33% of those were observed once. Under 0.95% of the sample is in the top ten clones.

According to the germline V gene, CDR1 reads KGHSH and CDR2 reads LQKENI. The junction shows trimming of 3 bases on V and 4 bases on J, plus 6 bases between the germline ends. The CDR3 contains 13 residues, cysteine and phenylalanine counted. Left in the record is the CDR3 DNA by itself, 39 bases read in frame from the first base. This chain joins TRBV18 to TRBJ1-4; no D gene is confidently identified. Material: sorted CD4+, CD8+, or CD8+CD57+ T cells (not recorded which) from PBMCs. The sequence came from a human donor with aplastic anemia. The sequenced DNA: TGTGCCAGCTCACCCCAGGTTAATGAAAAACTGTTTTTT. Its amino acids are CASSPQVNEKLFF. With the portions outside the CDR3 filled from the reference TRBV18 and TRBJ1-4 genes, the complete variable region becomes NAGVMQNPRHLVRRRGQEARLRCSPMKGHSHVYWYRQLPEEGLKFMVYLQKENIIDESGMPKERFSAEFPKEGPSILRIQQVVRGDSAAYFCASSPQVNEKLFFGSGTQLSVL.